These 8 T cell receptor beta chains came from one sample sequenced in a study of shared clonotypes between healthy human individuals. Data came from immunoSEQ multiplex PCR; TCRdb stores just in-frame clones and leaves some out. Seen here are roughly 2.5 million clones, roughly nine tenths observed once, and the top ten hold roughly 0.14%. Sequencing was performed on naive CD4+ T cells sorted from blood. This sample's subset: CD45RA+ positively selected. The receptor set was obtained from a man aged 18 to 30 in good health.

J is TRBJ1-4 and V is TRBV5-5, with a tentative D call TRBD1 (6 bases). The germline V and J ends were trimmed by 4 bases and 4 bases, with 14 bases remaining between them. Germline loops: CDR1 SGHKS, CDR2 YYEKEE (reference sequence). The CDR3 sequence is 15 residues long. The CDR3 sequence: CASSPRGGFNEKLFF. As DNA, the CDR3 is TGTGCCAGCAGCCCCCGCGGGGGCTTTAATGAAAAACTGTTTTTT.

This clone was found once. This CDR3 is CASSRGQGIRAYTF. In DNA, the CDR3 is TGTGCCAGCAGCAGGGGACAGGGGATACGTGCCTACACCTTC. V is TRBV9 and J is TRBJ1-2, with 10 bases that match TRBD1. V shed 4 bases, J shed 10 bases, and the junction held 10 bases outside the gene matches. Germline V CDR1 and CDR2: SGDLS, YYNGEE. This CDR3 spans 14 amino acids.

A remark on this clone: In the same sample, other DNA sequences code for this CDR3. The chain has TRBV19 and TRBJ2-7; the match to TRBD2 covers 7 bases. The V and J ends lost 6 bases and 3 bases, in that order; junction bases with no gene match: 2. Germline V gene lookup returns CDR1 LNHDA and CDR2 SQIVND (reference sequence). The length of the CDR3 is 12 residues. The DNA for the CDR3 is TGTGCCAGTAGCCCGGGGGGCTACGAGCAGTACTTC. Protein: CASSPGGYEQYF.

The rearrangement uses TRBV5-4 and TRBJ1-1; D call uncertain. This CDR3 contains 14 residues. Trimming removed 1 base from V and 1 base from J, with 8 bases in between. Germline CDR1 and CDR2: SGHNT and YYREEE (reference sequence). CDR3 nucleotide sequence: TGTGCCAGCAGCTTGTGGCCGGGGAACACTGAAGCTTTCTTT. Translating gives CASSLWPGNTEAFF.

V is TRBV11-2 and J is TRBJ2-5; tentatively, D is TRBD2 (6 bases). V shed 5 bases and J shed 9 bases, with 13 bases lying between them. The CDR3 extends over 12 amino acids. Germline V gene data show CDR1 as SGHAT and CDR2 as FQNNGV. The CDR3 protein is CASSQQREAQYF. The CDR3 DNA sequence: TGTGCCAGCAGCCAGCAGAGGGAGGCCCAGTACTTC.

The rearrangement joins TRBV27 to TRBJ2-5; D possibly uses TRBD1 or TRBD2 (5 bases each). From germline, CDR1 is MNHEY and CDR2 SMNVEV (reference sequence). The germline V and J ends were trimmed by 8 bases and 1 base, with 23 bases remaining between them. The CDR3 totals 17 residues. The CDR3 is CASGRDLLAGFQETQYF. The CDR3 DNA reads TGTGCCAGCGGCCGGGACCTCTTAGCAGGATTCCAAGAGACCCAGTACTTC.

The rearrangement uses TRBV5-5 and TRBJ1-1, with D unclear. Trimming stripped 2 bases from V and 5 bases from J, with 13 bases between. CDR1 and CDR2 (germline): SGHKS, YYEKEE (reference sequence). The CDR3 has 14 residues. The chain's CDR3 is CASSLFWVGTEAFF. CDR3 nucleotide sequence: TGTGCCAGCAGCTTATTCTGGGTAGGGACTGAAGCTTTCTTT.

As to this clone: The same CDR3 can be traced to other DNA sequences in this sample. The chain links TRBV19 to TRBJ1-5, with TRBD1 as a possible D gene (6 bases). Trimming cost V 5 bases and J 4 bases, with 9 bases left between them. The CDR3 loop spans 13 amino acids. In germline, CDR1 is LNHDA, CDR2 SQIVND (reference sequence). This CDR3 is CASSPQGNQPQHF. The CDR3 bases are TGTGCCAGTAGTCCACAGGGAAATCAGCCCCAGCATTTT.